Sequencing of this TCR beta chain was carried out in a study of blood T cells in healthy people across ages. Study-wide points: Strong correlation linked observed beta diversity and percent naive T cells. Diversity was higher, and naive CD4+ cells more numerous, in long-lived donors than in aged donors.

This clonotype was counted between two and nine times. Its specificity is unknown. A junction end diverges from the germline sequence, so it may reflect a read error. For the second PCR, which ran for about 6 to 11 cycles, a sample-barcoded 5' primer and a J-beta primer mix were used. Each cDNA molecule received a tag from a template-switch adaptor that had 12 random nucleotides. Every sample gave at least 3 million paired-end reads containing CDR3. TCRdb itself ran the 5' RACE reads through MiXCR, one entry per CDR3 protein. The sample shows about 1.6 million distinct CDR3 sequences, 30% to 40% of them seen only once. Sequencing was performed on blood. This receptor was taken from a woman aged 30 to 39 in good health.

CDR3 DNA sequence: TGTGCCACCAGCCCAGCGGGATTTTCCTACGAGCAGTACTTC. Translated, it gives CATSPAGFSYEQYF. The rearrangement joins TRBV3-1 to TRBJ2-7; 7 nucleotides align to TRBD2. This CDR3 is built from 14 residues. The germline gives CDR1 LGHDT, CDR2 YNNKEL (reference sequence).